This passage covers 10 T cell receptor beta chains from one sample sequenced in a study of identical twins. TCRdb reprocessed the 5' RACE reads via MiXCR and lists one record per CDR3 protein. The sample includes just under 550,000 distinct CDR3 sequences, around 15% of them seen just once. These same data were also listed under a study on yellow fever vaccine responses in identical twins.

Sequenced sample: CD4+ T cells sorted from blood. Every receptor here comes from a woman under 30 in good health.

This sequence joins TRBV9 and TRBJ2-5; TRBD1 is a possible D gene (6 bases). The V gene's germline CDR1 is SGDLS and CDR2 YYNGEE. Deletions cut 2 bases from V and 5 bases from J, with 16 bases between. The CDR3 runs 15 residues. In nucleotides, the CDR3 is TGTGCCAGCAGCGTGGCAGCAGGGGTATGGGAGACCCAGTACTTC. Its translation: CASSVAAGVWETQYF.

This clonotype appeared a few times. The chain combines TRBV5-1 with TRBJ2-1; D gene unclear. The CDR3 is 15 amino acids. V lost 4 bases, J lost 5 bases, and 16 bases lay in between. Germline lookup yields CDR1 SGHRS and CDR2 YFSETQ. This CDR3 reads CASSVSGSRDNEQFF. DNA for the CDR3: TGCGCCAGCAGCGTTAGTGGATCGCGCGACAATGAGCAGTTCTTC.

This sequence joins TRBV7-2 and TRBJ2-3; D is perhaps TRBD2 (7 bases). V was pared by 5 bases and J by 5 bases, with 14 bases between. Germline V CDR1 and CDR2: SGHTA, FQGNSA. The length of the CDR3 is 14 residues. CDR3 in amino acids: CASSRGGGGDTQYF. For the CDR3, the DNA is TGTGCCAGCAGCAGAGGGGGGGGCGGAGATACGCAGTATTTT.

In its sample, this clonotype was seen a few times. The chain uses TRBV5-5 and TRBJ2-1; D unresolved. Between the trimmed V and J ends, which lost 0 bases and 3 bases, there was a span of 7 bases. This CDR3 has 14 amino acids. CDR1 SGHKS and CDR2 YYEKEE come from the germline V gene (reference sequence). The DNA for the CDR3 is TGTGCCAGCAGCTTGGACACCTACTACAATGAGCAGTTCTTC. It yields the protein CASSLDTYYNEQFF.

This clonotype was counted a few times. CDR3: CSARGPLGETQYF. The CDR3 coding sequence is TGCAGTGCTAGAGGCCCCCTAGGAGAGACCCAGTACTTC. The V call is TRBV20-1, the J call TRBJ2-5; D is unresolved. From germline, CDR1 is DFQATT and CDR2 SNEGSKA (reference sequence). V was clipped by 1 base and J by 4 bases, with 10 bases between them. There are 13 residues in the CDR3.

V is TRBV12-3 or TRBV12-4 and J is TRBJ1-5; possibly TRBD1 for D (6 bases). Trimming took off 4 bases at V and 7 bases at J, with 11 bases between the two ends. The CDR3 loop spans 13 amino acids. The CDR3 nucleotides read TGTGCCAGCAGTTGGGGGGCAGGGCAGCCCCAGCATTTT. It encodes CASSWGAGQPQHF.

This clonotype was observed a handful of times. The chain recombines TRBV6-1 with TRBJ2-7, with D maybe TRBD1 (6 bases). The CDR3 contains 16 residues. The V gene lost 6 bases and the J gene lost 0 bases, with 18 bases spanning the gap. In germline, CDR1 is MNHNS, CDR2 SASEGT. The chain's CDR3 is CASRPRGRPSSYEQYF. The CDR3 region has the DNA TGTGCCAGCAGGCCCAGGGGTAGGCCATCCTCCTACGAGCAGTACTTC.

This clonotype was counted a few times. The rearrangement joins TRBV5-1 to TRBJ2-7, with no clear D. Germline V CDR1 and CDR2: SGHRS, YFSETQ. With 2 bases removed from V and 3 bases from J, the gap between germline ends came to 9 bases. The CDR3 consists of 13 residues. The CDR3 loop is CASSLGFNYEQYV. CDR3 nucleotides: TGCGCCAGCAGCTTAGGCTTTAACTACGAGCAGTACGTC.

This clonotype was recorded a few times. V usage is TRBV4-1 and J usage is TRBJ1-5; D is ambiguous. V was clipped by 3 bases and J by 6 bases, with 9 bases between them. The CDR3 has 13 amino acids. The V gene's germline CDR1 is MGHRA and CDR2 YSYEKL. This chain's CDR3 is CASSQDYFQPQHF. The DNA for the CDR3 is TGCGCCAGCAGCCAGGACTACTTTCAGCCCCAGCATTTT.

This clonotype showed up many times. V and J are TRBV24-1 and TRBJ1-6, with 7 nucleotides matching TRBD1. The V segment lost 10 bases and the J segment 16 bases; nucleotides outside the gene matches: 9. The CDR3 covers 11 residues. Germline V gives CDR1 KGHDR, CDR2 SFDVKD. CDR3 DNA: TGTGCCACTTATCGGGACAGCCTACTCCACTTT. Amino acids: CATYRDSLLHF.